A single sample gave rise to the 20 T cell receptor beta chains below, sequenced in a study of neurological immune-mediated disorders. From the 5' RACE reads, TCRdb called clonotypes with MiXCR, one entry per CDR3 protein. The sample yields under 70,000 distinct CDR3 sequences, more than 3% seen once. Source material: PBMCs. These receptors came from a woman aged 55-69 years with multiple sclerosis.

This clonotype was counted at least ten times. V gene TRBV10-3 combines with J gene TRBJ1-1; 10 bases are shared with TRBD1. Per the germline V gene, CDR1 is ENHRY and CDR2 is SYGVKD. The J segment lost 4 bases and the V segment lost 8 bases, leaving 7 bases of the junction unmatched. The CDR3 sequence is 14 residues long. The CDR3 is CAIATGGVGTEAFF. The CDR3 nucleotides read TGTGCCATCGCGACAGGGGGCGTGGGCACTGAAGCTTTCTTT.

This clonotype was observed many times. The chain links TRBV7-9 to TRBJ2-1, with D maybe TRBD2 (6 bases). The germline gives CDR1 SEHNR, CDR2 FQNEAQ (reference sequence). The length of the CDR3 is 15 residues. The germline V and J ends were trimmed by 2 bases and 7 bases, with 15 bases remaining between them. CDR3 nucleotide sequence: TGTGCCAGCAGCTTACTTGGTAGGGGAGGTAATGAGCAGTTCTTC. This encodes CASSLLGRGGNEQFF.

This clonotype occurred many times. This chain uses TRBV6-6 with TRBJ1-1, with D tentatively TRBD1 (6 bases). This CDR3 comprises 15 residues. V was trimmed by 0 bases and J by 2 bases, leaving 10 bases between them. The germline V gene has CDR1 MNHNY and CDR2 SVGAGI (reference sequence). In DNA form, the CDR3 reads TGTGCCAGCAGTTACTCGTCCAGGGGCAACACTGAAGCTTTCTTT. Its protein is CASSYSSRGNTEAFF.

This clonotype came up many times. The V and J genes are TRBV20-1 and TRBJ1-2; tentative D call: TRBD1 (5 bases). Germline loops: CDR1 DFQATT, CDR2 SNEGSKA (reference sequence). This CDR3 contains 13 residues. V was shortened by 1 base and J by 3 bases, with 9 bases between the two germline ends. In DNA form, the CDR3 reads TGCAGTGCTAGAGTAGACAGAGACTATGGCTACACCTTC. It encodes CSARVDRDYGYTF.

This clonotype was detected many times. The rearrangement uses TRBV10-3 and TRBJ2-3; D is possibly TRBD2 (5 bases). V lost 4 bases to trimming and J lost 2 bases, with 19 bases between them. In germline, CDR1 is ENHRY, CDR2 SYGVKD. This CDR3 contains 17 residues. DNA of the CDR3: TGTGCCATCAGTGCCCCCGGTGGAAGCGGAAACACAGATACGCAGTATTTT. Its translation is CAISAPGGSGNTDTQYF.

This clonotype was seen many times. The chain recombines TRBV6-5 with TRBJ2-1; D unclear. The V gene lost 2 bases and the J gene lost 2 bases, with 13 bases spanning the gap. CDR1 MNHEY and CDR2 SVGAGI come from the germline V gene. The CDR3 is made up of 16 amino acids. CDR3 protein: CASSYGMVRTYNEQFF. The CDR3 region has the DNA TGTGCCAGCAGTTACGGAATGGTAAGGACCTACAATGAGCAGTTCTTC.

This clonotype was counted ten times or more. In DNA form, the CDR3 reads TGTGCCAGCAGCGTGGACCACTACAATGAGCAGTTCTTC. The encoded protein is CASSVDHYNEQFF. The genes are TRBV5-8 and TRBJ2-1; unclear D gene. Trimming pared 4 bases from V and 3 bases from J, leaving 8 bases between. Germline CDR1 SGHTS, CDR2 YDEGEE. The CDR3 has 13 amino acids.

This clonotype appeared many times. The chain joins TRBV6-2 or TRBV6-3 to TRBJ1-5, with TRBD1 matching 8 bases. CDR1 MNHEY and CDR2 SVGEGT come from the germline V gene. The junction had 3 bases not matched to a gene; V was cut back by 0 bases and J by 2 bases. This CDR3 contains 16 residues. CDR3 sequence: CASSYSKDRGNQPQHF. DNA of the CDR3: TGTGCCAGCAGTTACTCGAAGGACAGGGGCAATCAGCCCCAGCATTTT.

At least ten counts were recorded for this clonotype. The V call is TRBV29-1, the J call TRBJ1-2; 10 bases map to TRBD1. Trimming took 6 bases from V and 8 from J; bases not matched to a gene: 6. The CDR3 sequence is 12 residues long. From germline, CDR1 is SQVTM and CDR2 ANQGSEA. CDR3 nucleotides: TGCAGCGTGACGGACAGGGGGGACGGCTACACCTTC. It is translated as CSVTDRGDGYTF.

The table lists this clonotype with many counts. The rearrangement links TRBV20-1 to TRBJ2-1, with 9 bases identical to TRBD1. Germline CDR1 is DFQATT and CDR2 is SNEGSKA (reference sequence). CDR3 length: 16 amino acids. The V segment lost 3 bases and the J segment 4 bases; nucleotides outside the gene matches: 10. The CDR3 coding sequence is TGCAGTGCTAGGTTGATAGGGACAGGGACTTACAATGAGCAGTTCTTC. The encoded protein is CSARLIGTGTYNEQFF.

This clonotype showed up many times. The V and J genes are TRBV7-9 and TRBJ2-3; 8 bases agree with TRBD2. The J segment lost 0 bases and the V segment lost 5 bases, leaving 13 bases of the junction unmatched. The CDR3 totals 18 residues. Looked up from germline, CDR1 is SEHNR and CDR2 is FQNEAQ (reference sequence). DNA of the CDR3: TGTGCCAGCAGCGGGTACAGCGGGAGCACACCTAGCACAGATACGCAGTATTTT. It codes for CASSGYSGSTPSTDTQYF.

This clonotype was seen repeatedly, ten times or more. The rearrangement joins TRBV20-1 to TRBJ2-3; TRBD1 or TRBD2 may be the D gene (5 bases each). Trimming shortened V by 6 bases and J by 4 bases, and 17 bases separated the two germline ends. The CDR3 extends over 14 amino acids. Germline loops: CDR1 DFQATT, CDR2 SNEGSKA (reference sequence). The CDR3 coding sequence is TGCAGTGCAAATGGACACATGGGGGCAGATACGCAGTATTTT. The encoded protein is CSANGHMGADTQYF.

This clonotype was seen many times. V gene TRBV5-1 combines with J gene TRBJ2-3; TRBD2 might be the D (7 bases). Germline V gene data show CDR1 as SGHRS and CDR2 as YFSETQ. Deletions cut 5 bases from V and 2 bases from J, with 12 bases between. The CDR3 contains 14 residues. In nucleotides, the CDR3 is TGCGCCAGCAGTTTCGGGGGGCCCACAGATACGCAGTATTTT. This sequence encodes CASSFGGPTDTQYF.

This clonotype has a count of ten or more. This chain connects TRBV18 to TRBJ2-3, with D possibly matching TRBD2 (6 bases). The germline gives CDR1 KGHSH, CDR2 LQKENI. The CDR3 is 15 amino acids. Trimming pared 3 bases from V and 0 bases from J, leaving 10 bases between. CDR3 residues: CASSPMLASTDTQYF. CDR3 nucleotide sequence: TGTGCCAGCTCACCCATGCTAGCGAGCACAGATACGCAGTATTTT.

There are many counts of this clonotype. The J gene is TRBJ2-1, the V gene TRBV29-1, with D perhaps matching TRBD2 (6 bases). Germline V gene sequence: CDR1 SQVTM, CDR2 ANQGSEA. The CDR3 runs 13 residues. Trimming left V 7 bases short and J 3 bases short, with 13 bases between. This CDR3 is CSAASVSYNEQFF. CDR3 nucleotides: TGCAGCGCTGCTAGCGTGAGCTACAATGAGCAGTTCTTC.

This clonotype showed up many times. V and J are TRBV7-7 and TRBJ2-1; TRBD2 agrees at 10 bases. CDR1 is SSHAT, CDR2 FNYEAQ, per germline (reference sequence). The CDR3 sequence is 17 residues long. With 0 bases clipped from V and 7 bases from J, the junction kept 9 bases outside the gene matches. CDR3 protein: CASSLALATSGANEQFF. DNA of the CDR3: TGTGCCAGCAGCTTAGCGCTAGCCACTAGCGGGGCGAATGAGCAGTTCTTC.

This clonotype was recorded at least ten times. The rearrangement uses TRBV5-1 and TRBJ2-3; no firm D call. The CDR3 runs to 12 residues. Germline loops: CDR1 SGHRS, CDR2 YFSETQ. The V end lost 0 bases, the J end lost 7 bases, and 6 bases lay between the germline ends. CDR3 region: CASSLEGYTQYF. The CDR3 DNA sequence: TGCGCCAGCAGCTTGGAAGGTTATACGCAGTATTTT.

At least ten counts were recorded for this clonotype. The chain recombines TRBV12-3 or TRBV12-4 with TRBJ1-1, with D hard to call. The CDR3 is 12 residues long. V gave up 0 bases and J gave up 5 bases, with 4 bases separating them. CDR3 in amino acids: CASSLAGTEAFF. Written as DNA, the CDR3 is TGTGCCAGCAGTTTAGCGGGAACTGAAGCTTTCTTT.

This clonotype has ten or more counts. This sequence joins TRBV21-1 and TRBJ2-3; the D call TRBD1 from the table was never checked on the DNA. TRBV21-1 is annotated as a pseudogene. The CDR3 has 16 amino acids. The CDR3 DNA follows: TGTGCCAGCACCCCGGGGGGGTCTTCGGGCACAGATACGCAGTATTTT. It encodes CASTPGGSSGTDTQYF.

This clonotype has at least ten counts. V is TRBV7-2 and J is TRBJ2-2; 8 bases align to TRBD2. V shed 3 bases and J 6 bases; nucleotides not matched to a gene: 9. This CDR3 is 16 amino acids long. Germline V lookup: CDR1 SGHTA, CDR2 FQGNSA. The CDR3 nucleotides are TGTGCCAGCAGCTTGATGCGGGCCGGGGGGGCCGGGGAGCTGTTTTTT. It specifies CASSLMRAGGAGELFF.